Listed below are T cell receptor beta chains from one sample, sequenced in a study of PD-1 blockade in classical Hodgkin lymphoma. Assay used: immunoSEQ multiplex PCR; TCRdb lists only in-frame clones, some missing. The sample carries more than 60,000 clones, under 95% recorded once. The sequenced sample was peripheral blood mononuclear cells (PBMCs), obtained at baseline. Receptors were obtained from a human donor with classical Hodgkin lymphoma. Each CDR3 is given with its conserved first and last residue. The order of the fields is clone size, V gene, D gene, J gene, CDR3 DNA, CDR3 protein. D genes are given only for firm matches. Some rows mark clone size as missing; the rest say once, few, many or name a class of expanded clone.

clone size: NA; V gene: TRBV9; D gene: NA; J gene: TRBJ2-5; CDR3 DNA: TGTGCCAGCAGCGTAGGCCCAGGGGTGGTAGAGACCCAGTACTTC; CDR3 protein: CASSVGPGVVETQYF
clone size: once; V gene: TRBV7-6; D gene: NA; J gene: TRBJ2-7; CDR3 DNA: TGTGCCAGCAGCCGTACCCAACAGGGCTACGAGCAGTACTTC; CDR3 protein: CASSRTQQGYEQYF
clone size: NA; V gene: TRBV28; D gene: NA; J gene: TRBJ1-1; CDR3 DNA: TGTGCCAGCAGTTTGGTTGGGGGATCAGGGACTGAAGCTTTCTTT; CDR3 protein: CASSLVGGSGTEAFF
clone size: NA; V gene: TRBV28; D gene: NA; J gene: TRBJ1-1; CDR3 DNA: TGTGCCAGCAGCAGAAGATCTTCTGAAGCTTTCTTT; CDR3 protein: CASSRRSSEAFF
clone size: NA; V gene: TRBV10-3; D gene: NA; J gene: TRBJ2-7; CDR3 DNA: TGTGCCATCAGTGTCGCTCAGCCCTACGAGCAGTACTTC; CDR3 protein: CAISVAQPYEQYF
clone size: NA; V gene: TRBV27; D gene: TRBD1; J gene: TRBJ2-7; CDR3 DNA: TGTGCCAGCAGTTTGGGACCATCGGACAGGTCCTACGAGCAGTACTTC; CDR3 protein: CASSLGPSDRSYEQYF
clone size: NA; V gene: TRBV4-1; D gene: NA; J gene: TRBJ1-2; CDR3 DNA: TGCGCCAGCAGCCAGGACATGGCCTATGGCTACACCTTC; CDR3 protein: CASSQDMAYGYTF
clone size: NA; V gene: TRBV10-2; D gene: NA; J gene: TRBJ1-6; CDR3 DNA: TGCGCCAGCAGCGGTGGGAATTCACCCCTCCACTTT; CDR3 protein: CASSGGNSPLHF
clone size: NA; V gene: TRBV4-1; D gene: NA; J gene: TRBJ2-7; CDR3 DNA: TGCGCCAGCAGCCAAGATAGAAGGACGGCCTCCTACGAGCAGTACTTC; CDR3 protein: CASSQDRRTASYEQYF
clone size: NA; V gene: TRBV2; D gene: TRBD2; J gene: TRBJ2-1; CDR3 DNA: TGTGCCAGCTTTCCTAGCGGGGGGGCTTACAATGAGCAGTTCTTC; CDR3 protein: CASFPSGGAYNEQFF
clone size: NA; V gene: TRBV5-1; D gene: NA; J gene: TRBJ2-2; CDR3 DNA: TGCGCCAGCAGCTATACAGGAGGTGGCGGGGAGCTGTTTTTT; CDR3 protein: CASSYTGGGGELFF
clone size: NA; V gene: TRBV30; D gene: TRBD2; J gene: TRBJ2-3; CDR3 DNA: TGTGCCTGGATCAAAGCGGGAGGGACAGATACGCAGTATTTT; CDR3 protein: CAWIKAGGTDTQYF
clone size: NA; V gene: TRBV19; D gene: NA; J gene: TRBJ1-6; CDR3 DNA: TGTGCCAGTAGTGGTGCCCCACAAGGAAATTCACCCCTCCACTTT; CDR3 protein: CASSGAPQGNSPLHF
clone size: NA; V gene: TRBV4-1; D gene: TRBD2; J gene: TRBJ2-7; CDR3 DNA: TGCGCCAGCAGCCAAGATACGGGGACTAGCGGGAATCAAAAGTCCTACGAGCAGTACTTC; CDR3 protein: CASSQDTGTSGNQKSYEQYF
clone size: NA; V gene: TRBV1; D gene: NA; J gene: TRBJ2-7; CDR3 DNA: TGCACCAGCAGCCAAGAGGCTGCCCAGGCCCCCTACGAGCAGTACTTC; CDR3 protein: CTSSQEAAQAPYEQYF
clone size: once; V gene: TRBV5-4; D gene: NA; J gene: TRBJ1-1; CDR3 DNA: TGTGCCAGCAGGGAAGGACGGCGGGATAGCACTGAAGCTTTCTTT; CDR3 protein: CASREGRRDSTEAFF
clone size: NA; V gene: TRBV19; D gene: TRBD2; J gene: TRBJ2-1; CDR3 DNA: TGTGCCAGTAGTATAGGTCTAGCGGGAGCTGAGCAGTTCTTC; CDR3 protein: CASSIGLAGAEQFF
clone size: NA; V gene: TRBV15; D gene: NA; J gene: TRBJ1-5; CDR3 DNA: TGTGCCACCAGCAGAGATTGGGGGGGAAGAGCCCAGCATTTT; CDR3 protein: CATSRDWGGRAQHF
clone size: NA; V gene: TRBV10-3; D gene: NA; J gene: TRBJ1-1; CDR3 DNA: TGTGCCATCGGGGGAGAGGGGTTTGAAGCTTTCTTT; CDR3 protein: CAIGGEGFEAFF
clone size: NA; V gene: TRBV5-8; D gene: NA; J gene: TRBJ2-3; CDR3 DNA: TGTGCCAGCAGCTTGCAACCAGATACGCAGTATTTT; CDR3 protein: CASSLQPDTQYF
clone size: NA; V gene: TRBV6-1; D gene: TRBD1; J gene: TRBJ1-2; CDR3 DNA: TGTGCCAGCAGTGAAGCGAGCCGGACAGGGAACTATGGCTACACCTTC; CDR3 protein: CASSEASRTGNYGYTF
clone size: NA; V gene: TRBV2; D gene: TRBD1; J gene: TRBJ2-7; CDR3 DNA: TGTGCCAGCAGGGTTGCAGGGGGCCTCGAGCAGTACTTC; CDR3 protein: CASRVAGGLEQYF
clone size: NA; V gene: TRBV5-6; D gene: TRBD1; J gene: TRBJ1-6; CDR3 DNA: TGTGCCAGCAGCTTGGACCTAGGACAGGGGGGACTTTCACCCCTCCACTTT; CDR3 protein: CASSLDLGQGGLSPLHF
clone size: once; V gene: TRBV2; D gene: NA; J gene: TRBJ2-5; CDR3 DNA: TGTGCCAGCAGCTCGGGGTCAGAGACCCAGTACTTC; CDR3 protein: CASSSGSETQYF
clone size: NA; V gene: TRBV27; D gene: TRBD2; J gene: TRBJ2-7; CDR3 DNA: TGTGCCAGCAGTTTAGAGCGGGGGGCCTACGAGCAGTACTTC; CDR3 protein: CASSLERGAYEQYF
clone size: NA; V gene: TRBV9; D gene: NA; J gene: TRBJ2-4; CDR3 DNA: TGTGCCAGCAGCGTAGGTGGAGCCAAAAACATTCAGTACTTC; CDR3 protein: CASSVGGAKNIQYF
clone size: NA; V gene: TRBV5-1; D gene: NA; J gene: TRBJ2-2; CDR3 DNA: TGCGCCAGCAGCTTGGGAGGCTCTTCGAACACCGGGGAGCTGTTTTTT; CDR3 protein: CASSLGGSSNTGELFF
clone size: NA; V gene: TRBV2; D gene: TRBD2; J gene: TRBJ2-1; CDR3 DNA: TGTGCCAGCAGTCAGCGGGAGGGCCTCAGTGAGCAGTTCTTC; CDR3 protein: CASSQREGLSEQFF
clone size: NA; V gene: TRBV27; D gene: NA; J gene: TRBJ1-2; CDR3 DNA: TGTGCCACCCGGCGGGGGGCGGTTGGCTACACCTTC; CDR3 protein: CATRRGAVGYTF
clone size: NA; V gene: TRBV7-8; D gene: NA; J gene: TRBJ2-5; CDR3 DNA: TGTGCCAGCAGCTTCTCCGGGAGCTTCGAGACCCAGTACTTC; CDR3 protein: CASSFSGSFETQYF
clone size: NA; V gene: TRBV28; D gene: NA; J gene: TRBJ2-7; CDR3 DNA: TGTGCCAGCAGTTTCGTCGGTTCCTACGAGCAGTACTTC; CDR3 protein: CASSFVGSYEQYF
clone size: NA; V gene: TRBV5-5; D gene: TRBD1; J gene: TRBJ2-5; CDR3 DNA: TGTGCCAGCAGCTTGGACGGGACAGTACAGGGGACCCAGTACTTC; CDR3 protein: CASSLDGTVQGTQYF
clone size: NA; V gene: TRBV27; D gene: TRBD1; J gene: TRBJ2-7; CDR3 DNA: TGTGCCAGCAGTTTAGCGGGACAGGGGACCTACGAGCAGTACTTC; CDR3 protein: CASSLAGQGTYEQYF
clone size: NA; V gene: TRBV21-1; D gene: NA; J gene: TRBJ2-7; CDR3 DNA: TGTGCCAGCTTTTCCGCCGGGACAACCGGCTACGAGCAGTACTTC; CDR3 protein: CASFSAGTTGYEQYF
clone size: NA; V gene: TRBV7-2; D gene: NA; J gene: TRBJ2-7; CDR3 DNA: TGTGCCAGCAGCTTAGAGTTGGGGGACATCGAGCAGTACTTC; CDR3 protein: CASSLELGDIEQYF
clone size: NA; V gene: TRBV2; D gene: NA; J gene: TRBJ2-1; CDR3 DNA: TGTGCCAGCAGTGAAGCGGTTTTAAGCTCCTACAATGAGCAGTTCTTC; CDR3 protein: CASSEAVLSSYNEQFF
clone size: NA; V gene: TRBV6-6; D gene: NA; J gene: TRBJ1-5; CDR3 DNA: TGTGCCAGCAGTTACTTCGTAAATCAGCCCCAGCATTTT; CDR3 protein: CASSYFVNQPQHF